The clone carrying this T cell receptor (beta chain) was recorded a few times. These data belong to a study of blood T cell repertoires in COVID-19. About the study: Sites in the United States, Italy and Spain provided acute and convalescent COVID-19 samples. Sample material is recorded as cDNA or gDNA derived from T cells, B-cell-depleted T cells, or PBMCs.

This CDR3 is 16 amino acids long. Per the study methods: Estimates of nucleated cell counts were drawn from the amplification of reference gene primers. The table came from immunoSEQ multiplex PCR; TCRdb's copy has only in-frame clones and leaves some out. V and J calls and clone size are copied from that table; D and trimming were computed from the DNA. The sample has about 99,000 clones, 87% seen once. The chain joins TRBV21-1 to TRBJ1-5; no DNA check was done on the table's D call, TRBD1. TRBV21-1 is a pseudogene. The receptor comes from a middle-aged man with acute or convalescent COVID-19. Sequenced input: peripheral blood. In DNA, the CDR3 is TGTGCCAGCAGCAAAAAAGCAGGACAGGGCTATCAGCCCCAGCATTTT. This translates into CASSKKAGQGYQPQHF.